The sequence of this TCR beta chain was determined in a study of blood T cell repertoires in COVID-19. About the research overall: Both acute and convalescent COVID-19 samples were obtained from the United States, Italy and Spain.

The CDR3 is 19 residues long. V was clipped by 1 base and J by 7 bases; unmatched bases: 21. Germline values: CDR1 MNHEY, CDR2 SVGEGT. As handled by the study authors: Researchers report that nucleated cell counts were estimated from reference gene primer amplification. This table comes from immunoSEQ multiplex PCR, and its TCRdb copy is limited to in-frame clones, with some not included. D and trimming come from the DNA, and the V and J calls and clone size come from that table. Of hundreds of thousands of clones in the sample, about 87% were seen once. This clonotype was obtained from a man in his sixties or seventies with acute or convalescent COVID-19. The chain uses TRBV6-2 or TRBV6-3 and TRBJ2-7; 8 bases match TRBD1. The sequencing sample was made of peripheral blood. CDR3: CASSYFGQGLSYYLGEQYF. The CDR3 region has the DNA TGTGCCAGCAGTTACTTCGGACAGGGTCTGAGCTACTACTTAGGGGAGCAGTACTTC.